This T cell receptor beta chain comes out of a study of T cell changes during pregnancy in multiple sclerosis. This clone has only one observation. CDR1 is MNHEY, CDR2 SVGAGI, per germline. This CDR3 is 14 amino acids long. After removal of 3 bases from V and 4 bases from J, the junction contained 5 bases not matched to a gene. Profiled with immunoSEQ multiplex PCR; TCRdb holds only in-frame clones, not every one. The sample has about 40,000 clones; around 94% are singletons. J is TRBJ2-5 and V is TRBV6-5; 7 nucleotides line up with TRBD1. The sequences come from CD8+ T cells from peripheral blood mononuclear cells, collected in the third trimester of pregnancy. The receptor was isolated from a female donor with multiple sclerosis, enrolled in a pregnancy study. This CDR3 reads CASSYTGDGETQYF. CDR3 nucleotide sequence: TGTGCCAGCAGTTATACAGGGGATGGAGAGACCCAGTACTTC.